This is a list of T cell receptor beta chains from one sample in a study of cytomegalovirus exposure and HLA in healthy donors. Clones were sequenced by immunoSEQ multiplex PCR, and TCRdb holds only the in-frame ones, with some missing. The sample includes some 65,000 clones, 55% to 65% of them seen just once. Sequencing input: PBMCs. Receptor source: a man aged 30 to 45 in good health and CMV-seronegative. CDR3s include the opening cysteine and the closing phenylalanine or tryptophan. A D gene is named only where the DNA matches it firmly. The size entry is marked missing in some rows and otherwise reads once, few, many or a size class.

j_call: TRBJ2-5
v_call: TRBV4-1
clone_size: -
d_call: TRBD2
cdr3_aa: CASSLSAGGTRQETQYF
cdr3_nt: TGCGCCAGCAGCCTGTCAGCGGGGGGGACTCGCCAAGAGACCCAGTACTTC

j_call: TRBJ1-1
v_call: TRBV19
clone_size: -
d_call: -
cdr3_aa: CASMRWATEAFF
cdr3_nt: TGTGCCAGCATGCGCTGGGCCACTGAAGCTTTCTTT

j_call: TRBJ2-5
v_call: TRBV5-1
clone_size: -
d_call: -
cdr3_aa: CASSLNAGWETQYF
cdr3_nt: TGCGCCAGCAGCTTGAATGCGGGGTGGGAGACCCAGTACTTC

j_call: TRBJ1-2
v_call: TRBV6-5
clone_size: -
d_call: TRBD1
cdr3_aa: CASSSGTGNYGYTF
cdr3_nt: TGTGCCAGCAGCTCCGGGACAGGGAACTATGGCTACACCTTC

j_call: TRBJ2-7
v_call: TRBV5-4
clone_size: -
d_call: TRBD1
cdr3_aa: CASSPGTAYEQYF
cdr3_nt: TGTGCCAGCAGCCCCGGGACAGCGTACGAGCAGTACTTC

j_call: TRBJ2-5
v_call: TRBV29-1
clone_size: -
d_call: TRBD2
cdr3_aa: CSVVVRLAGGQETQYF
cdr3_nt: TGCAGCGTTGTGGTCAGGCTAGCGGGGGGTCAAGAGACCCAGTACTTC

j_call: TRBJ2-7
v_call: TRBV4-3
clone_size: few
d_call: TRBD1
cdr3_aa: CASSQDTGAYEQYF
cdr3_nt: TGCGCCAGCAGCCAAGATACAGGGGCCTACGAGCAGTACTTC

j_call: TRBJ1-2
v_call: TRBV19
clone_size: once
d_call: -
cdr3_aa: CASSVQDRFSYGYTF
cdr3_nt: TGTGCCAGTAGTGTACAAGACAGGTTTTCCTATGGCTACACCTTC

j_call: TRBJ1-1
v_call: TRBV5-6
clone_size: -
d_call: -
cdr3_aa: CASTRQTEAFF
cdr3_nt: TGTGCCAGCACGAGACAGACAGAAGCTTTCTTT

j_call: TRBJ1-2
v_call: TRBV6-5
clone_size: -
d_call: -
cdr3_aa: CELQGPTNYGYTF
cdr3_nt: TGCGAGCTACAGGGCCCCACTAACTATGGCTACACCTTC

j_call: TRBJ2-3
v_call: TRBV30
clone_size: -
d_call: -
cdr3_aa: CAWVRDLGTDTQYF
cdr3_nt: TGTGCCTGGGTCAGGGATTTAGGGACAGATACGCAGTATTTT

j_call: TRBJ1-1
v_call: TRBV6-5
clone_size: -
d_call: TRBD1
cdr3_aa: CASSRKTTGSREAFF
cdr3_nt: TGTGCCAGCAGCCGTAAAACGACAGGGTCCAGGGAAGCTTTCTTT

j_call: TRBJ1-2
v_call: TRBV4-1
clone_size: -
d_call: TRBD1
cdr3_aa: CASSQTVDRGNGYTF
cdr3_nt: TGCGCCAGCAGCCAGACAGTGGACAGGGGGAATGGCTACACCTTC

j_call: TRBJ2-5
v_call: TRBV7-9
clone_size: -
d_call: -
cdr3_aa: CASSQGSSQETQYF
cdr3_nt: TGTGCCAGTTCCCAGGGGTCCAGTCAAGAGACCCAGTACTTC

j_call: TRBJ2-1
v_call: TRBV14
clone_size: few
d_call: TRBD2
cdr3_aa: CASSQVGTSASEQFF
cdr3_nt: TGTGCCAGCAGCCAAGTTGGGACTAGCGCGAGTGAGCAGTTCTTC

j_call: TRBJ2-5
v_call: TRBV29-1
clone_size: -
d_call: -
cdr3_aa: CSVEDLEFAQETQYF
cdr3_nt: TGCAGCGTTGAAGATCTAGAATTCGCCCAAGAGACCCAGTACTTC

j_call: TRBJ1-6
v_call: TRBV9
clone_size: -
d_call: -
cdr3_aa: CASSSTGSYNSPLHF
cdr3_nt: TGTGCCAGCAGCTCCACAGGGTCCTATAATTCACCCCTCCACTTT

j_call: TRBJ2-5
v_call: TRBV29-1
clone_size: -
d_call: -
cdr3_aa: CSVALTALGETQYF
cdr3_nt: TGCAGCGTTGCCCTGACAGCCCTAGGGGAGACCCAGTACTTC

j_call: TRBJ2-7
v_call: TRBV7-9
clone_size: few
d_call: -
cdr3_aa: CASSPVWGDRYEQYF
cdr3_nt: TGTGCCAGCAGCCCAGTTTGGGGGGATCGATACGAGCAGTACTTC

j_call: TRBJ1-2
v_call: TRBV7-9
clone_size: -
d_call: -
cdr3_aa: CASSLPTPGDYGYTF
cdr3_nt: TGTGCCAGCAGCTTACCTACCCCGGGGGACTATGGCTACACCTTC

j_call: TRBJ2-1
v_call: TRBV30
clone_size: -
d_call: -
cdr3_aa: CAFAGSGSYNEQFF
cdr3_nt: TGTGCCTTCGCGGGTAGCGGTTCTTACAATGAGCAGTTCTTC

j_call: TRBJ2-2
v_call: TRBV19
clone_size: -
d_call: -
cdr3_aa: CASSFSENTGELFF
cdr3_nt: TGTGCCAGTAGCTTTAGCGAGAACACCGGGGAGCTGTTTTTT

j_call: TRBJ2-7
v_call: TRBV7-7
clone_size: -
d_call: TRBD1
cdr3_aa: CASSLLPGQGYEQYF
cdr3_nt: TGTGCCAGCAGCTTACTTCCGGGACAGGGATACGAGCAGTACTTC

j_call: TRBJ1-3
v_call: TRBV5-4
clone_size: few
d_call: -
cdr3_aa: CASSAAPGLDGNTIYF
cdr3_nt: TGTGCCAGCAGCGCGGCCCCAGGGCTGGATGGAAACACCATATATTTT

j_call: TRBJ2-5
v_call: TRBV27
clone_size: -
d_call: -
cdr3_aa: CASSLWGVGETQYF
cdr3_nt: TGTGCCAGCAGTTTATGGGGGGTTGGGGAGACCCAGTACTTC

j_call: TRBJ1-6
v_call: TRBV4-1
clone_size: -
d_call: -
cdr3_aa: CASSQDMRAENSPLHF
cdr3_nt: TGCGCCAGCAGCCAAGATATGAGGGCGGAGAATTCACCCCTCCACTTT

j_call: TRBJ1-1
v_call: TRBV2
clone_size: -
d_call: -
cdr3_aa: CAAAFGWQGNTEAFF
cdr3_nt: TGTGCCGCGGCTTTTGGTTGGCAGGGCAACACTGAAGCTTTCTTT

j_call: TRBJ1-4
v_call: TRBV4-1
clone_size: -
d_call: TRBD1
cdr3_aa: CASSPRQGVLANEKLFF
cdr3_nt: TGCGCCAGCAGCCCTCGACAGGGGGTATTGGCTAATGAAAAACTGTTTTTT

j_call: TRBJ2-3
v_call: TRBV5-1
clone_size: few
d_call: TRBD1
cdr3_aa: CASSRGQGVSTDTQYF
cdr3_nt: TGCGCCAGCAGCAGGGGACAGGGCGTAAGCACAGATACGCAGTATTTT

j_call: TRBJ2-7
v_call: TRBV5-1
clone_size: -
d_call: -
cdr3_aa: CASSQYGVNYEQYF
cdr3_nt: TGCGCCAGCAGCCAGTACGGGGTTAACTACGAGCAGTACTTC

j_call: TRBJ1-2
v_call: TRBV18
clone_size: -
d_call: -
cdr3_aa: CASSLDPPRGYTF
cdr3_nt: TGTGCCAGCTCACTAGACCCGCCGCGGGGCTACACCTTC

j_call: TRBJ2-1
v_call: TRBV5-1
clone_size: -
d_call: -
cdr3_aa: CASSLGQGSYNEQFF
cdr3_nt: TGCGCCAGCAGCTTGGGGCAGGGGTCCTACAATGAGCAGTTCTTC

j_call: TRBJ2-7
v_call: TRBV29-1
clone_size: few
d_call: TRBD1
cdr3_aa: CSASPGTGAYEQYF
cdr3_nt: TGCAGCGCTAGCCCCGGGACAGGGGCCTACGAGCAGTACTTC

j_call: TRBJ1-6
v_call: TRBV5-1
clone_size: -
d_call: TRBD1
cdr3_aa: CASSLNTGDNSPLHF
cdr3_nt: TGCGCCAGCAGCTTGAACACAGGGGATAATTCACCCCTCCACTTT

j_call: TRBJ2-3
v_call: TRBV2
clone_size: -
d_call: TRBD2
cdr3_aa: CASSPGLAEATDTQYF
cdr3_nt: TGTGCCAGCTCCCCGGGCCTAGCGGAAGCTACAGATACGCAGTATTTT

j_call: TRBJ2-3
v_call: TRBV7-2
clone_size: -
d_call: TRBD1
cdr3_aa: CASSTRQGQTSSTDTQYF
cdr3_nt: TGTGCCAGCAGCACCCGACAGGGCCAAACTTCTAGCACAGATACGCAGTATTTT

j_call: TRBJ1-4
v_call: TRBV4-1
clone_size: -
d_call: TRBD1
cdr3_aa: CASSQVTQGSEKLFF
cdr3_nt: TGCGCCAGCAGCCAAGTCACACAGGGGAGCGAAAAACTGTTTTTT